These 6 T cell receptor beta chains came from one sample sequenced in a study of blood T cell repertoires in COVID-19. The assay was immunoSEQ multiplex PCR, and TCRdb's table has in-frame clones only and misses some. Here the sample spans around 91,000 clones, about four fifths being singletons. The source material was peripheral blood. The origin of the receptors is a woman of 80 years or more with active or convalescent COVID-19.

The chain carries TRBV19 and TRBJ2-5; the D is unclear. The CDR3 sequence is 12 residues long. With 5 bases removed from V and 4 bases from J, the gap between germline ends came to 8 bases. CDR1 is LNHDA and CDR2 is SQIVND in the germline V gene (reference sequence). The CDR3 region is CASSFSRETQYF. The DNA for the CDR3 is TGTGCCAGTAGTTTTTCGCGAGAGACCCAGTACTTC.

This clone has only a few counts. Other DNA sequences in the sample encode the same CDR3. This rearrangement joins TRBV2 to TRBJ2-5; 7 nucleotides match TRBD2. This CDR3 is built from 11 residues. J lost 9 bases, V lost 8 bases, and 6 bases had no gene match. CDR1 and CDR2 from the germline V gene are SNHLY and FYNNEI. The CDR3 is CASSDGGSQYF. The CDR3 nucleotides read TGTGCCAGCTCGGACGGGGGGTCCCAGTACTTC.

The genes are TRBV5-3 and TRBJ1-2; 10 bases are a match to TRBD1. TRBV5-3 is designated an ORF whose function remains uncertain. J lost 5 bases, V lost 2 bases, and 6 bases had no gene match. This CDR3 is 15 amino acids long. Here the CDR3 reads CARSFPGQGRYGYTF. The CDR3 nucleotides read TGTGCCAGAAGCTTTCCGGGACAGGGGAGGTATGGCTACACCTTC.

This chain joins TRBV28 and TRBJ2-7; D might be TRBD2 (7 bases). Trimming took 7 bases from V and 4 from J, leaving 17 bases between them. Per the germline V gene, CDR1 is MDHEN and CDR2 is SYDVKM. The CDR3 consists of 14 residues. This CDR3 reads CASIHGGTTYEQYF. CDR3 nucleotide sequence: TGTGCCAGCATCCACGGGGGGACAACTTACGAGCAGTACTTC.

This clone was counted only a few times. This chain connects TRBV6-5 to TRBJ2-5; TRBD1 is a possible D gene (6 bases). Between the trimmed V and J ends, which lost 5 bases and 1 base, there was a span of 8 bases. The CDR3 sequence is 13 residues long. Germline V gene lookup returns CDR1 MNHEY and CDR2 SVGAGI. The CDR3 loop is CASSQGLQETQYF. CDR3 bases: TGTGCCAGCAGTCAGGGGCTCCAAGAGACCCAGTACTTC.

The chain employs TRBV19 and TRBJ2-3; a possible D gene is TRBD2 (6 bases). The V end was cut by 7 bases, the J end by 1 base, with 15 bases between. This CDR3 has 15 amino acids. Germline CDR1 LNHDA, CDR2 SQIVND (reference sequence). CDR3 loop: CASNDPGTRTDTQYF. DNA for the CDR3: TGTGCCAGTAATGACCCCGGGACTCGCACAGATACGCAGTATTTT. The full variable domain, in which reference TRBV19 and TRBJ2-3 provide the parts outside the CDR3, is DGGITQSPKYLFRKEGQNVTLSCEQNLNHDAMYWYRQDPGQGLRLIYYSQIVNDFQKGDIAEGYSVSREKKESFPLTVTSAQKNPTAFYLCASNDPGTRTDTQYFGPGTRLTVL.